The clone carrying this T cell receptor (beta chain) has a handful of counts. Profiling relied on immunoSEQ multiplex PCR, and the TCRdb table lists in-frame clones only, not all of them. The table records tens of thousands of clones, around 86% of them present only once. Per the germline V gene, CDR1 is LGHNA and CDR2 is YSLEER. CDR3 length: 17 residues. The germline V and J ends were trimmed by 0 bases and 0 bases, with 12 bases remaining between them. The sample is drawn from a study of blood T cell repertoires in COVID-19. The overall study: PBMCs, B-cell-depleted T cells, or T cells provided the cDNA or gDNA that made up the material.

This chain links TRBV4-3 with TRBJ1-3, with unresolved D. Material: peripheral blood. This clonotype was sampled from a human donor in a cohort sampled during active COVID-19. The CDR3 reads CASSQDWRANSGNTIYF. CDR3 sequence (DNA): TGCGCCAGCAGCCAAGATTGGAGGGCAAACTCTGGAAACACCATATATTTT.